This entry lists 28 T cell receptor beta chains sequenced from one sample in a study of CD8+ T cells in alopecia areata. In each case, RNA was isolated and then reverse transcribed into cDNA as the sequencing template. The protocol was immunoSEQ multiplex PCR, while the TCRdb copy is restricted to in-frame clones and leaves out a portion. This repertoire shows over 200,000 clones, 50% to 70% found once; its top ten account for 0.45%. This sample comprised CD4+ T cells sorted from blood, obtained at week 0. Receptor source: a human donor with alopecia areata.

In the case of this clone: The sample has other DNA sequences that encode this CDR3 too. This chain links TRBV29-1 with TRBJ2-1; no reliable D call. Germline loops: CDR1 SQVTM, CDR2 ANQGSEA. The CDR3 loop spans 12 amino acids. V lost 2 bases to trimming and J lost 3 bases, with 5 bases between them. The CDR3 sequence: CSVEYSYNEQFF. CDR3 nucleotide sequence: TGCAGCGTTGAATATAGCTACAATGAGCAGTTCTTC.

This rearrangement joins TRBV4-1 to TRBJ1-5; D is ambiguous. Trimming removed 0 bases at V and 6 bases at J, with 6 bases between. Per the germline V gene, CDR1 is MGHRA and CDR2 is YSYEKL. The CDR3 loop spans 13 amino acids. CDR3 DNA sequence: TGCGCCAGCAGCCAAGATATGAGTCAGCCCCAGCATTTT. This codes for CASSQDMSQPQHF.

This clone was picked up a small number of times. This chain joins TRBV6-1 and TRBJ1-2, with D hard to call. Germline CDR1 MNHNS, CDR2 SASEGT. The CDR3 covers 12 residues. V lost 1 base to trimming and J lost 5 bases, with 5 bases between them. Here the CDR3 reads CASSEVGYGYTF. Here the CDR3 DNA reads TGTGCCAGCAGTGAAGTAGGGTATGGCTACACCTTC.

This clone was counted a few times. The CDR3, as DNA: TGTGCCACCAGCAGAGTAGACTGGATTCTAGATACGCAGTATTTT. This sequence encodes CATSRVDWILDTQYF. The rearrangement uses TRBV15 and TRBJ2-3; D gene ambiguous. V was trimmed by 1 base and J by 5 bases, leaving 13 bases between them. CDR1 and CDR2 from the germline V gene are LNHNV and YYDKDF (reference sequence). The CDR3 contains 15 residues.

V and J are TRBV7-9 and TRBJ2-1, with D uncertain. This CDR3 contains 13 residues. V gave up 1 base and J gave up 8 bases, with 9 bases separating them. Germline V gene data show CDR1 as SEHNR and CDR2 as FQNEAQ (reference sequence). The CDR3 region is CASSLGRLDEQFF. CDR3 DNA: TGTGCCAGCAGCTTAGGCCGACTCGATGAGCAGTTCTTC. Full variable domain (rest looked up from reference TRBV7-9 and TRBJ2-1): DTGVSQNPRHKITKRGQNVTFRCDPISEHNRLYWYRQTLGQGPEFLTYFQNEAQLEKSRLLSDRFSAERPKGSFSTLEIQRTEQGDSAMYLCASSLGRLDEQFFGPGTRLTVL.

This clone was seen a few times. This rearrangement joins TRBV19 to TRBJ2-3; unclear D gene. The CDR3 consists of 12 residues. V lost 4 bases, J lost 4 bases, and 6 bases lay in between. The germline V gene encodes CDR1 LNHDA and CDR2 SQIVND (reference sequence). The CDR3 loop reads CASSTHPDTQYF. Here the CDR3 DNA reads TGTGCCAGTAGTACGCACCCAGATACGCAGTATTTT.

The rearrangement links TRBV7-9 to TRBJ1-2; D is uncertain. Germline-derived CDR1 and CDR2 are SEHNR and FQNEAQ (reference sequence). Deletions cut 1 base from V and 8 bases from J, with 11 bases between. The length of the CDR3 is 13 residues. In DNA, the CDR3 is TGTGCCAGCAGCTTAGTGGAGGTTGGGGGCTACACCTTC. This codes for CASSLVEVGGYTF.

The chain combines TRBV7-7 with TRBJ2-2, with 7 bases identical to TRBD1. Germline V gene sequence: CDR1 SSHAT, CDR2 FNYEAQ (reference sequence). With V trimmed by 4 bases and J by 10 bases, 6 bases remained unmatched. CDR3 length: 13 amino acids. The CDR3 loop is CASSWTGFSELFF. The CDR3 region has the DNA TGTGCCAGCAGCTGGACAGGATTTTCGGAGCTGTTTTTT.

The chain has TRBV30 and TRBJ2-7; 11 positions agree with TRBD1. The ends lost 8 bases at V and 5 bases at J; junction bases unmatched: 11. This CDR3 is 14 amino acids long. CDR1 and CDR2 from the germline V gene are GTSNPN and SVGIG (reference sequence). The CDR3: CAGQDRGRVNEQYF. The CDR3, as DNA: TGTGCCGGTCAGGACAGGGGGCGCGTCAACGAGCAGTACTTC.

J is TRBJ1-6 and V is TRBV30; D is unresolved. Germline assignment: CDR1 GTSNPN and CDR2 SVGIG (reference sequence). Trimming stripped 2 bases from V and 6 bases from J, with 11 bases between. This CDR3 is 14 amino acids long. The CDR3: CAWSIGRINSPLHF. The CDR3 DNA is TGTGCCTGGAGTATCGGACGGATTAATTCACCCCTCCACTTT.

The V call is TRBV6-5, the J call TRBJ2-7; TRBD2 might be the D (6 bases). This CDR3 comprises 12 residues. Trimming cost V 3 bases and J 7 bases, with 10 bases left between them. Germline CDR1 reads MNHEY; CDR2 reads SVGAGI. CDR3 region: CASSYFAGEQYF. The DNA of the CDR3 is TGTGCCAGCAGTTATTTCGCGGGGGAGCAGTACTTC.

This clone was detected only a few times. In nucleotides, the CDR3 is TGTGCCAGCAGTAGTTACAGGGGGCGCGGACATGGCTACACCTTC. Its protein is CASSSYRGRGHGYTF. The rearrangement uses TRBV27 and TRBJ1-2, with 9 bases fitting TRBD1. Trimming at V came to 5 bases and at J to 6 bases, leaving 10 bases not matched to a gene. The CDR3 consists of 15 residues. Germline V gene data show CDR1 as MNHEY and CDR2 as SMNVEV (reference sequence).

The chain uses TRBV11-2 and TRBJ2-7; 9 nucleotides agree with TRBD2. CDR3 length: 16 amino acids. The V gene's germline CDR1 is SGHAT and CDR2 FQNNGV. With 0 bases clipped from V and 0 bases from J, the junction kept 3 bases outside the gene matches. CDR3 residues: CASSLDPSGASYEQYF. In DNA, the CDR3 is TGTGCCAGCAGCTTAGATCCTAGCGGGGCCTCCTACGAGCAGTACTTC.

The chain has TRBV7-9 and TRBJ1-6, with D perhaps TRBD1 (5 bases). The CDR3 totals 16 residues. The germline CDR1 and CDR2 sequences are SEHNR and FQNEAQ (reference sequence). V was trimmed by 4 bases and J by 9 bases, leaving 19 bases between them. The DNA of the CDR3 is TGTGCCAGCAGCTCTCCCTCGGGGAGGGGAGGTTCACCCCTCCACTTT. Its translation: CASSSPSGRGGSPLHF.

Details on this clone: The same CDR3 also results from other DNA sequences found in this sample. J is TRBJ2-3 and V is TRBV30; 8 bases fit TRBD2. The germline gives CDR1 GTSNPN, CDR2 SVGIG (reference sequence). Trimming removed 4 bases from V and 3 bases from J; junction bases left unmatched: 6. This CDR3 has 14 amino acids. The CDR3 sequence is CAWIPAGGTDTQYF. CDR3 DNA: TGTGCCTGGATACCTGCGGGAGGTACAGATACGCAGTATTTT.

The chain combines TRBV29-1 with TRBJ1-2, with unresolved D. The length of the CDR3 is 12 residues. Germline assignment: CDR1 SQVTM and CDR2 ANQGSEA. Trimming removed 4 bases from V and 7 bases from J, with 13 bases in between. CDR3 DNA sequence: TGCAGCGTTGGCGGAGGGATGGGTGGCTACACCTTC. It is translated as CSVGGGMGGYTF.

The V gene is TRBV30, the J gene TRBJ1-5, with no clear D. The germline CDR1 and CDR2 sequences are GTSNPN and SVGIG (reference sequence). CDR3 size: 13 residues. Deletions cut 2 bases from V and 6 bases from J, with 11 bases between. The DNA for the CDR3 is TGTGCCTGGAGTCGGGAGACTGGTCAGCCCCAGCATTTT. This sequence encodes CAWSRETGQPQHF.

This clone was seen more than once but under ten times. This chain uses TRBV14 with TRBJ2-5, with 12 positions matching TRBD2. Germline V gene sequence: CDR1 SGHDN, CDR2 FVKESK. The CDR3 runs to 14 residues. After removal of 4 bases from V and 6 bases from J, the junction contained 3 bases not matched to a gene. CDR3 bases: TGTGCCAGCAGCCCTAGCGGGGGGGCGAAGACCCAGTACTTC. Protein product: CASSPSGGAKTQYF. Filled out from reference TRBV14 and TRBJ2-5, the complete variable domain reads EAGVTQFPSHSVIEKGQTVTLRCDPISGHDNLYWYRRVMGKEIKFLLHFVKESKQDESGMPNNRFLAERTGGTYSTLKVQPAELEDSGVYFCASSPSGGAKTQYFGPGTRLLVL.

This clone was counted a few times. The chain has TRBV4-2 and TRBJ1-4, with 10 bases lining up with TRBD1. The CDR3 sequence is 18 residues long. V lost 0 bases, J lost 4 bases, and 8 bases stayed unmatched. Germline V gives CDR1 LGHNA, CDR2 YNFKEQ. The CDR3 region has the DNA TGTGCCAGCAGCCAAGATCGGGACAGGGGACCCATTAATGAAAAACTGTTTTTT. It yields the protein CASSQDRDRGPINEKLFF.

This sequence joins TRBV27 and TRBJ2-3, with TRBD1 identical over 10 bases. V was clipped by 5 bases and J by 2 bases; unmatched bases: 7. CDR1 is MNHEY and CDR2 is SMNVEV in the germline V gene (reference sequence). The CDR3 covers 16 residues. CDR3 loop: CASSPRQGANTDTQYF. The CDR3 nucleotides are TGTGCCAGCAGTCCCCGACAGGGGGCGAACACAGATACGCAGTATTTT.

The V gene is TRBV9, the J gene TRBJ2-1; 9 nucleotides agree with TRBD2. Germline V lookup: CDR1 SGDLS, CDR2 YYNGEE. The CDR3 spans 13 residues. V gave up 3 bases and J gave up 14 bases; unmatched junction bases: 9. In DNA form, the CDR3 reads TGTGCCAGCAGCGAGGGAGTAGCGGGAGTGGAGTTCTTC. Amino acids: CASSEGVAGVEFF. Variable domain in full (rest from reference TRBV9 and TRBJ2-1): DSGVTQTPKHLITATGQRVTLRCSPRSGDLSVYWYQQSLDQGLQFLIQYYNGEERAKGNILERFSAQQFPDLHSELNLSSLELGDSALYFCASSEGVAGVEFFGPGTRLTVL.

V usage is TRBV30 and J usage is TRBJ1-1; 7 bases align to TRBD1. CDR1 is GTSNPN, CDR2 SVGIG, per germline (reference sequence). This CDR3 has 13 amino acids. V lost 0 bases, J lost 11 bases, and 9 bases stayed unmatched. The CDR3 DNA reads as TGTGCCTGGAGTGTACGAATGACAGGGAAGGCTTTCTTT. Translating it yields CAWSVRMTGKAFF.

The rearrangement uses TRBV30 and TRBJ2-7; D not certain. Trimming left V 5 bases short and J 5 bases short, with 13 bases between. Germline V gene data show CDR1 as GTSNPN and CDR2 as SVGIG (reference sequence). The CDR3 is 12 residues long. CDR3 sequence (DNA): TGTGCCTGGGACACGGGTAGTCACGAGCAGTACTTC. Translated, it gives CAWDTGSHEQYF.

DNA of the CDR3: TGTGCCAGCAGCCCATCAGAGAGGGAAGCTTACGAGCAGTACTTC. It encodes CASSPSEREAYEQYF. V and J are TRBV4-2 and TRBJ2-7, with a weak D call TRBD2 (5 bases). The V gene lost 4 bases and the J gene lost 4 bases, with 17 bases spanning the gap. Germline values: CDR1 LGHNA, CDR2 YNFKEQ. This CDR3 comprises 15 residues.

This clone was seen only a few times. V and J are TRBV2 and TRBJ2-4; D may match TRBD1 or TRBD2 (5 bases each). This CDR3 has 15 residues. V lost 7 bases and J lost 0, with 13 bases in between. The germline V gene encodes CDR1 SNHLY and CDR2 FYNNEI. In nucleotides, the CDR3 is TGTGCCAGCATTAGGGACGGCCTAGCCAAAAACATTCAGTACTTC. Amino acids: CASIRDGLAKNIQYF.

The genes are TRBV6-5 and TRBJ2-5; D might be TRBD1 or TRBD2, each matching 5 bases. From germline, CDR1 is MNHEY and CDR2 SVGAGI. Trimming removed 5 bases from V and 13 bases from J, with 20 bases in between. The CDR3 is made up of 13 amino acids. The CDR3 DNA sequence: TGTGCCAGCAGTCGATCTGCGTGGGGACGCCGGTACTTC. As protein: CASSRSAWGRRYF.

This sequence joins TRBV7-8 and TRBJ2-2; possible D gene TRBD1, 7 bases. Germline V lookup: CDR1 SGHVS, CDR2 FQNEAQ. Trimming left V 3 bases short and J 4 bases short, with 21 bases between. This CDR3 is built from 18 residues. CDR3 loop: CASSFGRGGPRSTGELFF. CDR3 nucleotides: TGTGCCAGCAGCTTCGGGAGAGGGGGCCCTCGAAGCACCGGGGAGCTGTTTTTT.

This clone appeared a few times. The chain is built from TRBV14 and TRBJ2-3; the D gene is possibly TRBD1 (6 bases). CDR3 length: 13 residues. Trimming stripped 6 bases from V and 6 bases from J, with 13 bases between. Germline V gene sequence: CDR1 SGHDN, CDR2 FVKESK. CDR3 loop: CASSPAGADTQYF. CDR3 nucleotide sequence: TGTGCCAGCAGTCCGGCAGGGGCGGATACGCAGTATTTT.